This TCR beta chain was documented in a study of blood T cell repertoires in COVID-19. Study information: PBMCs, B-cell-depleted T cells, or T cells were the source of the cDNA or gDNA that made up the material.

With respect to this clone: Other DNA sequences from this sample encode an identical CDR3 as well.

Here immunoSEQ multiplex PCR was the method, and the copy in TCRdb shows in-frame clones only, minus some. The sample lists some 140,000 clones, around 87% occurring once. The germline gives CDR1 KGHSH, CDR2 LQKENI. V was pared by 2 bases and J by 3 bases, with 6 bases between. The CDR3 consists of 13 residues. The sample taken for sequencing was peripheral blood. The chain recombines TRBV18 with TRBJ2-3; D unresolved. This TCR derives from a woman aged 45 to 65 who had recovered from COVID-19. CDR3 in DNA: TGTGCCAGCTCACCATCCCGGACAGATACGCAGTATTTT. This gives the protein CASSPSRTDTQYF.